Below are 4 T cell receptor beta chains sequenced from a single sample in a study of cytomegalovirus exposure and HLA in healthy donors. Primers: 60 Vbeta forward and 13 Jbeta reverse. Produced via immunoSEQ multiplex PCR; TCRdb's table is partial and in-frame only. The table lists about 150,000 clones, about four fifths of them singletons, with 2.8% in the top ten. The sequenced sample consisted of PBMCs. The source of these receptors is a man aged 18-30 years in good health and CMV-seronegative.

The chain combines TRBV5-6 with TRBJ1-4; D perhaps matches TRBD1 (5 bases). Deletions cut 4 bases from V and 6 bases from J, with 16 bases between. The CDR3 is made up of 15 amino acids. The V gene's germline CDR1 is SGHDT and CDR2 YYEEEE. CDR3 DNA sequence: TGTGCCAGCAGCGGATTTTCGGACACCTATGAAAAACTGTTTTTT. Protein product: CASSGFSDTYEKLFF.

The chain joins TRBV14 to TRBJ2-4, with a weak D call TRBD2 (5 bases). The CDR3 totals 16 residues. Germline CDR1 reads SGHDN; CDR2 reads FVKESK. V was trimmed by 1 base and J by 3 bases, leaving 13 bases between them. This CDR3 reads CASSQVWGVGKNIQYF. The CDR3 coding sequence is TGTGCCAGCAGCCAAGTTTGGGGAGTAGGCAAAAACATTCAGTACTTC.

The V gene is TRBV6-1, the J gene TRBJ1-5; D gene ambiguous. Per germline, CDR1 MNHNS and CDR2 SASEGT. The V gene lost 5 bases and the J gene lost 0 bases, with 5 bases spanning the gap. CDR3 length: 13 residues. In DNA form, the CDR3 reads TGTGCCAGCAGTCCAGTTAGCAATCAGCCCCAGCATTTT. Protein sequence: CASSPVSNQPQHF.

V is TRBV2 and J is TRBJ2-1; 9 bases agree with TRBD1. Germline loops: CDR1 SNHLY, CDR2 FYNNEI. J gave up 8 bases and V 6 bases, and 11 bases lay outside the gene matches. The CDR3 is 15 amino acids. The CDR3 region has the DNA TGTGCCAGCAGGTCCGGGACAGGGATACGCGATGAGCAGTTCTTC. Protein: CASRSGTGIRDEQFF.